The T cell receptor beta chain described here comes from a study of shared clonotypes between healthy human individuals (dated by TCRdb to the early 2020s). Regarding the study in general: A few men and a couple of women, aged 18 to 49 years, made up the cohort. Between about 0.8 and 9 billion PBMCs per donor were obtained by leukapheresis. To increase sequencing depth and limit assay-specific biases, TCR repertoire library preparation and sequencing were carried out by different laboratories using diverse techniques. For each donor, CD4 naive and CD4 memory were each run on three plates, CD8 naive on two plates, and CD8 memory on one plate. To estimate repertoire size and how much clonotypes are shared between individuals, the study performed deep sequencing of blood TCR repertoires from a handful of healthy adults. Broad study findings and their caveats: About 5% of naive CD4, around 3.5% of naive CD8, around 2.3% of memory CD4, and 0.4% of memory CD8 clonotypes were shared across a few donors. Compared with non-shared clonotypes, the clonotypes found in all four sorted-subset donors had higher generation probabilities. Estimated clonotype richness was generally larger for naive than for memory subsets. Sampling was restricted to blood, and TCR repertoires in tissue are likely to differ from TCR repertoires in blood. Incomplete sequencing was indicated by rarefaction of sorted-subset datasets, despite the large sequencing depth. Based on pairwise subsampling, the degree of clonotype sharing among donors was expected to be affected by sequencing depth. Because the study included only a small number of donors, the genetic and exposure-history diversity represented was limited.

The donors were healthy, HIV-negative adults who had no recently reported acute infections or vaccinations. Only Caucasian adults living in Nashville, Tennessee, USA were represented among the donors. CD4+ T cells were enriched by magnetic negative selection; naive cells were then positively selected on CD45RA, and the negative fraction formed the memory subset. Blood was collected by leukapheresis, and PBMCs were isolated by Ficoll-Histopaque density gradient centrifugation and then cryopreserved in liquid nitrogen vapor phase. Purity and quantity of every magnetically sorted T cell population were checked by analytical flow cytometry. Each sorted fraction had its genomic DNA isolated and then quantified by UV absorbance on a Nanodrop 2000c. TCR CDR3 regions were amplified from genomic DNA by multiplex PCR using the deep immunoSEQ assay. Genomic DNA extracted from each cell subset was distributed evenly over all wells of several immunoSEQ 96-well plates, and each plate served as one replicate. Each replicate PCR for sorted subsets received around 210 ng genomic DNA, equal to roughly 33,000 T cell genomes. Purified libraries were measured with a Qubit 3.0 fluorometer, size-checked on a Bioanalyzer 2100, and measured again with the KAPA Library Quantification kit. Every immunoSEQ 96-well plate was sequenced on a separate single-read 150-cycle Illumina NextSeq 550 flow cell. As for the original processing: Because the immunoSEQ output held only junctional sequences and lacked quality scores, the filtering could not match the filtering applied to full-length reads. To assign V/J genes and CDR3, sequences were annotated using PyIR, a Python wrapper for IgBLAST v1.9, with IMGT germline references. Reads were filtered out if the reads had weak V/J assignments (E-value above 1e-6), no CDR3, stop codons, out-of-frame junctions, or ambiguous translated residues. V3J clonotypes were defined by identical inferred V gene, J gene, and CDR3 amino acid sequence. Percentage overlap between repertoires was calculated by dividing the number of shared unique clonotypes by the size of the smaller repertoire. Repertoire richness was assessed with RTK rarefaction, the Chao1 estimator, and Recon v2.1 estimates of unobserved clonotypes. OLGA was used to compute generation probabilities for all TCRbeta clonotypes that the gDNA method yielded from a handful of donors. In its TCRdb copy, this immuneACCESS table keeps in-frame sequences only and misses some clones. Where compared with another copy, unresolved V genes explain less than half of these, and the others have no known cause. Clonal size and the V and J genes are those of that table, whereas D and trimming came from the DNA. The sample records 500,000 to 550,000 clones, approximately 95% of which are singletons. Of the sample, about 0.067% falls within the top ten clones.

V loses 0 bases, J loses 5 bases, and the germline ends lie 11 bases apart. Based on the germline V gene, the CDR1 and CDR2 sequences are SGDLS and YYNGEE. Including the terminal cysteine and phenylalanine, the CDR3 comprises 14 residues. The CDR3 DNA has 42 bases and is translated from base 1. With regard to this clone: Its target antigen remains unknown. Base qualities are not at hand, and no much larger clone is one base apart.

The chain is made from TRBV9 and TRBJ2-5; the D gene is unclear. This TCR came from a woman in her twenties or thirties in good health. Sequencing was done on a sample of naive CD4+ T cells sorted from blood. The cell subset or site label, as the study defines it: CD45RA+ positively selected. The CDR3: CASSVGPSEETQYF. The nucleotides read TGTGCCAGCAGCGTAGGGCCCTCCGAGGAGACCCAGTACTTC. With the portions outside the CDR3 filled from the reference TRBV9 and TRBJ2-5 genes, the complete variable region becomes DSGVTQTPKHLITATGQRVTLRCSPRSGDLSVYWYQQSLDQGLQFLIQYYNGEERAKGNILERFSAQQFPDLHSELNLSSLELGDSALYFCASSVGPSEETQYFGPGTRLLVL.